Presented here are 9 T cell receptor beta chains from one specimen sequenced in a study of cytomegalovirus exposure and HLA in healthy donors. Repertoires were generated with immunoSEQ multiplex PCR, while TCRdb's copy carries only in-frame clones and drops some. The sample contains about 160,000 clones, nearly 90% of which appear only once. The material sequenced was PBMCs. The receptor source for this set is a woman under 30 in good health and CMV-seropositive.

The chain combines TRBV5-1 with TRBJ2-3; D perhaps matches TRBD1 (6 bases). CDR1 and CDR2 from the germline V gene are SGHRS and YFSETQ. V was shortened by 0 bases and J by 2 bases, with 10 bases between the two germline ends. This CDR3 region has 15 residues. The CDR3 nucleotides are TGCGCCAGCAGCTTGGGGACAGAGCCCACAGATACGCAGTATTTT. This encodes CASSLGTEPTDTQYF.

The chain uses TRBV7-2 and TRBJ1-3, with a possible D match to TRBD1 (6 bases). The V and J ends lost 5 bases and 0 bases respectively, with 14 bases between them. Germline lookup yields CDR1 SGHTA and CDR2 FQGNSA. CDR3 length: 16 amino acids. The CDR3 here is CASSPFRDTSGNTIYF. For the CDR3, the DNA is TGTGCCAGCAGCCCTTTCCGGGACACCTCTGGAAACACCATATATTTT.

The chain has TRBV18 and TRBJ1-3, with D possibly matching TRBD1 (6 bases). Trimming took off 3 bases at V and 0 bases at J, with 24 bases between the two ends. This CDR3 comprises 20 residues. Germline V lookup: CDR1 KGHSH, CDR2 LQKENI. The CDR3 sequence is CASSPPNSGATGSSGNTIYF. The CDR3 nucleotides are TGTGCCAGCTCACCTCCTAATTCAGGGGCGACGGGGAGCTCTGGAAACACCATATATTTT.

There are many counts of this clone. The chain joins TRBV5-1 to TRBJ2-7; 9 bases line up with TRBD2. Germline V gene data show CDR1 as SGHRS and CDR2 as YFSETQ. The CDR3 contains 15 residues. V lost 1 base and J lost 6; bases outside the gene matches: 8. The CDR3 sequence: CASSLRLAGASEQYF. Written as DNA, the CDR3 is TGCGCCAGCAGCTTGCGATTAGCGGGAGCCTCCGAGCAGTACTTC. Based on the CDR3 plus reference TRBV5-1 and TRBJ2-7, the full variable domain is KAGVTQTPRYLIKTRGQQVTLSCSPISGHRSVSWYQQTPGQGLQFLFEYFSETQRNKGNFPGRFSGRQFSNSRSEMNVSTLELGDSALYLCASSLRLAGASEQYFGPGTRLTVT.

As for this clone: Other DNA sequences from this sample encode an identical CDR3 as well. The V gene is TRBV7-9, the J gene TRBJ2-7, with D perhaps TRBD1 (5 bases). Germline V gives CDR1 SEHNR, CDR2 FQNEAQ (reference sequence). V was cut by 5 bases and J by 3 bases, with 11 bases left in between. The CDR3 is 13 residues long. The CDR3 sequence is CASSLQTDYEQYF. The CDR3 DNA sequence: TGTGCCAGCAGCCTCCAGACAGACTACGAGCAGTACTTC.

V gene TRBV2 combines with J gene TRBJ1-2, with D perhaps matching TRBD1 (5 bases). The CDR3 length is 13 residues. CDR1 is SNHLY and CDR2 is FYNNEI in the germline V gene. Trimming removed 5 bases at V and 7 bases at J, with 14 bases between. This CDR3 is CASSPRASGGYTF. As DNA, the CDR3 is TGTGCCAGCAGTCCCAGGGCGTCGGGTGGCTACACCTTC.

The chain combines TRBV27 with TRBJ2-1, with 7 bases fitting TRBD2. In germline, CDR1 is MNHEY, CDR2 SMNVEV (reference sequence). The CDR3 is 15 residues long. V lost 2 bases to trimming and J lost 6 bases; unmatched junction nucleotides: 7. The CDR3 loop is CASSLAGATTNEQFF. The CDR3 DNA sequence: TGTGCCAGCAGTTTAGCGGGAGCTACCACCAATGAGCAGTTCTTC.

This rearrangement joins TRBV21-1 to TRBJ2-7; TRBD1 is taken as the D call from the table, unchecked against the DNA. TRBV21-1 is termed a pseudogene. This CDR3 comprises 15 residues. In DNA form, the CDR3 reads TGTGCCAGCAGCATACGGGGGACAGGGGGCTACGAGCAGTACTTC. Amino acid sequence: CASSIRGTGGYEQYF.

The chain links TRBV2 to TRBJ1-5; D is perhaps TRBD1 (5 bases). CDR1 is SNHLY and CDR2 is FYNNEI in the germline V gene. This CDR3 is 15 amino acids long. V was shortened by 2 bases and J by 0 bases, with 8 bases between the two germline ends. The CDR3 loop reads CASSERQISNQPQHF. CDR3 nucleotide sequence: TGTGCCAGCAGTGAAAGACAGATTAGCAATCAGCCCCAGCATTTT.